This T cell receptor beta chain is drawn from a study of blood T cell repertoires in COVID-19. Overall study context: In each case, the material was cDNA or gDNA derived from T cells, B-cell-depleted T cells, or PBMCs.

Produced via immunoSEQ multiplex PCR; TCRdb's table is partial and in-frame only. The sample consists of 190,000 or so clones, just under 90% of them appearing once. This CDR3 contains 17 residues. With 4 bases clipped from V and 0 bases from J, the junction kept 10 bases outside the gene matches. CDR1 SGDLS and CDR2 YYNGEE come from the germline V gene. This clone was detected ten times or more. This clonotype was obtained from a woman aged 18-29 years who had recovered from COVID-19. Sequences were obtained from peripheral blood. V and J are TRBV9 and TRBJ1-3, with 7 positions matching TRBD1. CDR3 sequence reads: CASSPPGQLFSGNTIYF. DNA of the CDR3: TGTGCCAGCAGCCCACCGGGACAGCTTTTCTCTGGAAACACCATATATTTT.